The present TCR beta chain was sequenced within a study of regulatory T cells in long-lasting Graves disease (dated by TCRdb to the early 2020s). A note on the overall study: Antithyroid drugs had been taken for less than 3 months by newly diagnosed Graves' disease patients. The study took place in China and was registered as a clinical trial. A total of around 33 samples were covered by TCR sequencing, comprising about 13 persistent and around 20 newly diagnosed Graves' disease patients. Peripheral blood TCR sequencing and RNA sequencing compared persistent Graves' disease patients with newly diagnosed Graves' disease patients.

Based on the germline V gene, the CDR1 and CDR2 sequences are SGHAT and FQNNGV. The CDR3 has 19 amino acids, counting the end cysteine and phenylalanine. CDR3 DNA only is kept here, 57 bases in frame from base 1. V lost 1 base and J lost 1 base, and the count of bases not matched to a germline gene is 13. Preparation of the library involved multiplex PCR. Instrument on record: Illumina HiSeq 4000. To build TCR beta libraries, CDR3 regions were amplified by Arm-PCR using iRepertoire HTBI primers. Gel purification was performed on PCR products prior to sequencing. The authors processed their data as follows. Across samples, 55 to 80 TRBV and roughly 15 TRBJ segments were identified and used for gene usage analysis of CDR3 amino acid clonotypes. Filtered high-quality paired reads were merged into contigs using COPE and FqMerger. BLAST was used to align contigs to IMGT TRBV, TRBD and TRBJ reference genes, with CDR3 defined following IMGT. Any clonotype with a frequency above 0.1% was classified as a highly expanded clone. Repertoire diversity was measured by Shannon entropy, and V-J evenness by the Gini coefficient. A clonotype was considered public if more than one individual shared it. TCRdb applied fastp at Q25 and MiXCR to the public reads, then kept only in-frame beta chains. Rows matching on CDR3 protein sequence are summarized as one entry with the most common DNA and genes. TCRdb's processing, not the authors' own work, is the source of the V and J calls. The sample table contains roughly 420,000 distinct CDR3 sequences; only one count was recorded for 14% of them. Roughly a sixth of the sample is in the top ten clones.

This clonotype has just a few counts. No antigen is known for it. One base away there is no much larger clone; base qualities are not given. Points the paper makes about the study in general: TRBV28, TRBJ1-2 and TRBJ2-5 were preferentially used in persistent disease, while TRBV20-1 and TRBJ2-1 were favored in newly diagnosed disease. Only the TCR beta chain was sequenced and analyzed. Compared with newly diagnosed patients, patients with persistent Graves' disease had lower TCR Shannon entropy and fewer highly expanded clones, which suggests clonal expansion. Peripheral blood alone was examined, since thyroid tissue, which constituted the primary lesion, could not be accessed. The authors noted that the small sample size was a limitation that may lower accuracy. More public clonotypes were shared among persistent patients (roughly 2,700) than among newly diagnosed patients (roughly 1,000).

According to the study, the label for this sample's time point signals: newly diagnosed GD, antithyroid drugs for less than 3 months. For both TCR sequencing and RNA sequencing, RNA was extracted from PBMCs using TRIzol. Graves' disease was diagnosed according to American Thyroid Association guidelines. The patients came from an endocrinology department in Xi'an, China. From each patient, approximately 10 milliliters of peripheral blood was collected into an EDTA anticoagulant tube. Ficoll Paque Plus density gradient separation was used to isolate PBMCs, and no additional T cell sorting was done. RNA quality was checked with an Agilent 2100 Bioanalyzer and agarose gel, and concentration with a NanoDrop 2000. These records were also assigned to another study, of T cells in Graves' hyperthyroidism and ophthalmopathy. As the second study states: Stable Graves' hyperthyroidism was defined as the absence of progression to ophthalmopathy over 18 months of follow-up. The hyperthyroidism patients were between 18 and 65 years old and newly diagnosed, with a disease duration of less than 2 months. Exclusion was applied to patients with uncontrolled infections, other autoimmune diseases, pregnancy or lactation. Clinical symptoms, serum thyroxine and TRAb, thyroid ultrasound, and orbital computed tomography formed the basis for the diagnoses. For the first round of RT-PCR on the TCR CDR3, the HTBI primer set was used together with the Qiagen OneStep RT-PCR kit. Blood samples also contained most of the expanded thyroid clonotypes (frequency above 0.001), which suggests that blood repertoires may reflect thyroid immune responses. In cross-validation, a model built on a 13 V-J signature told ophthalmopathy apart from stable hyperthyroidism with 85% to 90% sensitivity and around 83% specificity, and in testing the same model reached 80%/75%. During validation, the model predicted progression to ophthalmopathy a median of around six months ahead of onset, with roughly 65% sensitivity and 72.22% specificity. A discovery cohort of approximately 100 patients, roughly 45 with Graves' ophthalmopathy and about 58 with stable Graves' hyperthyroidism, was used to find distinguishing TCR V-J signatures. Whether ophthalmopathy could be predicted prospectively was tested in an independent validation cohort made up of roughly 19 hyperthyroidism patients plus 17 patients who later progressed to ophthalmopathy. The roughly 100 discovery patients were randomly split 7:3 into training and test sets. The study also compared thyroid tissue and blood T-cell repertoires from over 5 Graves' hyperthyroidism patients. After sampling, hyperthyroidism patients received methimazole starting at 30 mg daily, and ophthalmopathy patients received high-dose intravenous methylprednisolone. Libraries were constructed in a second round of multiplex PCR, after which size selection and purification were carried out. The libraries were sequenced on an Illumina HiSeq2000 using paired-end 100 bp reads. SOAPnuke was used to process the raw data, throwing out any read that contained adapters or uncalled bases, had a mean Phred below 15, or lacked an exact constant-primer or identifier match. High-quality paired reads were merged with COPE v1.2.5, and unique nucleotide sequences were defined as clonotypes. MiTCR v1.1 was used to align the clonotypes against IMGT TRBV, TRBD and TRBJ reference segments. Analysis was restricted to V-J combinations with a frequency above 0.0001, which covered 99% to 99.2% of repertoires. The TCS score was defined as F50 (clonal expansion) divided by E x V (chaos), with BLOSUM62-based TCRdist calculated between CDR3 peptides within each V-J. Welch's t-statistics and random forest reduced roughly 500 V-J features to 10 to 15, which were used in a naive Bayes classifier (R e1071). Sample size was not statistically predetermined, and investigators were not blinded to group allocation. TCR Vbeta CDR3 sequencing of approximately 140 peripheral blood samples (under 45 ophthalmopathy, about 80 hyperthyroidism and roughly 17 progressor patients) is reported in the paper.

The chain is encoded by TRBV11-2 joined to TRBJ2-7; TRBD2 aligns with 10 central bases. The TCR originated in a woman in her 50s with Graves disease. Donor details come from another sample of the same person, matched by shared clones. The sample was peripheral blood mononuclear cells (PBMCs), taken at new diagnosis, from a patient treated with antithyroid drugs. The DNA sequence is TGTGCCAGCAGCTTAGTAGGAGGACTAGCGGTCAAGGCGTCCTACGAGCAGTACTTC. Its translation reads: CASSLVGGLAVKASYEQYF.